This TCR beta chain was sequenced in a study of human T cells and chemical hapten exposure. The wider study: Donors were sensitized with 2% DPC on the upper inner arm.

About this clonotype: Its specificity is not known.

The library tagged individual cDNA molecules with unique molecular identifiers. TCRdb redid the calling of the RACE reads with MiXCR, one entry per CDR3 protein. The sample comprises approximately 80,000 distinct CDR3 sequences, 13% to 15% of which are singletons, and approximately 4.6% rests with the top ten. Study results and limitations: Among TCRs, those above 1 in 1000 frequency were unaffected by DPC sensitization.

CDR1 is DFQATT and CDR2 is SNEGSKA in the germline V gene (reference sequence). The CDR3 is made up of 12 amino acids. Deletions cut 0 bases from V and 5 bases from J, with 7 bases between. Described time point: pre-sensitization, week 0. Treatment in this sample: therapeutic diphenylcyclopropenone sensitization with weekly scalp DPC. The sequencing here drew on whole blood, taken in connection with sensitization to the hapten diphenylcyclopropenone (DPC). The sequence was collected from a woman between 45 and 60 years old with alopecia areata. Some clones in this sample may be carry-over from other donors' samples. The chain employs TRBV20-1 and TRBJ2-5; possible D gene TRBD1, 6 bases. CDR3 protein: CSAREGAETQYF. The CDR3 coding sequence is TGCAGTGCTAGAGAGGGGGCGGAGACCCAGTACTTC.